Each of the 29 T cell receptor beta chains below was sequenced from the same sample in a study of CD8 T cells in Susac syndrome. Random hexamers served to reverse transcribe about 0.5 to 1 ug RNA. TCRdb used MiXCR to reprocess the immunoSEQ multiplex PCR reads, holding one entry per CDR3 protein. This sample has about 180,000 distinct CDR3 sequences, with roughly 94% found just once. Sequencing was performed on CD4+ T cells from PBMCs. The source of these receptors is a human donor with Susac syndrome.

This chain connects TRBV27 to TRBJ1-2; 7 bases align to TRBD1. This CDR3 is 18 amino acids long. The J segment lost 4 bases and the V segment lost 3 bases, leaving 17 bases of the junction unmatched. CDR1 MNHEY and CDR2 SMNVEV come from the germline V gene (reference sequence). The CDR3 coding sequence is TGTGCCAGCAGTTTGCTGGATGAGGGAGGGGGCCCGAGCTATGGCTACACCTTC. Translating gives CASSLLDEGGGPSYGYTF.

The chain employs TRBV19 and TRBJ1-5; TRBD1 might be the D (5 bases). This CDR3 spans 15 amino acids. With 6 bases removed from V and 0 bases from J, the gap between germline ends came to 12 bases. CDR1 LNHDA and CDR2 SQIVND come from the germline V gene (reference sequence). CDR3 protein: CASRRGWDSNQPQHF. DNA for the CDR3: TGTGCCAGTAGACGGGGCTGGGATAGCAATCAGCCCCAGCATTTT.

CDR3: CSVKGAGAETQYF. The CDR3 region has the DNA TGCAGCGTTAAAGGGGCGGGGGCTGAGACCCAGTACTTC. The chain is built from TRBV29-1 and TRBJ2-5; possibly TRBD2 for D (7 bases). CDR1 and CDR2 from the germline V gene are SQVTM and ANQGSEA. Trimming left V 5 bases short and J 5 bases short, with 15 bases between. The CDR3 runs 13 residues. Based on the CDR3 plus reference TRBV29-1 and TRBJ2-5, the full variable domain is SAVISQKPSRDICQRGTSLTIQCQVDSQVTMMFWYRQQPGQSLTLIATANQGSEATYESGFVIDKFPISRPNLTFSTLTVSNMSPEDSSIYLCSVKGAGAETQYFGPGTRLLVL.

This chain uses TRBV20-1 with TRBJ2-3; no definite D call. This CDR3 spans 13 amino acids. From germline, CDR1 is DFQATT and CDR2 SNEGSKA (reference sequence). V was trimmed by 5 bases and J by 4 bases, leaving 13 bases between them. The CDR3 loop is CSALKGKADTQYF. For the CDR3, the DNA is TGCAGTGCTCTGAAGGGTAAAGCAGATACGCAGTATTTT.

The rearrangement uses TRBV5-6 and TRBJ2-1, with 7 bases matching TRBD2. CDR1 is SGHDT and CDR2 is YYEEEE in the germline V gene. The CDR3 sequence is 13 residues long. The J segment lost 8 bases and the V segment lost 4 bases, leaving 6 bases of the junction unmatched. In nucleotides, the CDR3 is TGTGCCAGCAGCACAGGACTAGGCGATGAGCAGTTCTTC. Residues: CASSTGLGDEQFF.

CDR3 residues: CASSRGSSGANVLTF. CDR3 bases: TGTGCCAGCTCCCGAGGGAGCTCTGGGGCCAACGTCCTGACTTTC. V is TRBV7-2 and J is TRBJ2-6; a weak D match, TRBD2 (5 bases). Germline V CDR1 and CDR2: SGHTA, FQGNSA. The length of the CDR3 is 15 residues. V lost 8 bases and J 0 bases, leaving 11 bases between the germline ends.

The CDR3 nucleotides read TGTGCCAGCAGCGTAGCTCAGAACTATGGCTACACCTTC. This sequence encodes CASSVAQNYGYTF. This chain links TRBV9 with TRBJ1-2; D unresolved. The germline V gene encodes CDR1 SGDLS and CDR2 YYNGEE. The CDR3 totals 13 residues. V lost 0 bases, J lost 2 bases, and 5 bases lay in between.

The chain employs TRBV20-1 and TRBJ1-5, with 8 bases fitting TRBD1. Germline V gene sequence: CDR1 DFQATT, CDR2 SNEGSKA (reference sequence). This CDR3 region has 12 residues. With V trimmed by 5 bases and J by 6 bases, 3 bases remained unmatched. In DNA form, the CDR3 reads TGCAGTGCTTCAGGGGGCGGTCAGCCCCAGCATTTT. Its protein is CSASGGGQPQHF.

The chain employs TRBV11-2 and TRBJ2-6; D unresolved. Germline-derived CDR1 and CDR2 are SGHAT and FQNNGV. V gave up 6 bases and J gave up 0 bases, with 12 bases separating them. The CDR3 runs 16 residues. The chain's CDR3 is CASSLGVVSGANVLTF. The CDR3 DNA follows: TGTGCCAGCAGTCTAGGAGTCGTCTCTGGGGCCAACGTCCTGACTTTC.

As DNA, the CDR3 is TGTGCCAGCAGCTTAGCGAGCGGGGGGCCCTACGAGCAGTACTTC. The encoded protein is CASSLASGGPYEQYF. This chain connects TRBV7-9 to TRBJ2-7, with 9 bases aligning to TRBD2. This CDR3 has 15 amino acids. J lost 2 bases, V lost 0 bases, and 2 bases had no gene match. The germline V gene has CDR1 SEHNR and CDR2 FQNEAQ (reference sequence). The full variable domain, completed using reference TRBV7-9 and TRBJ2-7, is DTGVSQNPRHKITKRGQNVTFRCDPISEHNRLYWYRQTLGQGPEFLTYFQNEAQLEKSRLLSDRFSAERPKGSFSTLEIQRTEQGDSAMYLCASSLASGGPYEQYFGPGTRLTVT.

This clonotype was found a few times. CDR3 coding DNA: TGTGCCAGCAATCTCGGACAGTCTAATCAGCCCCAGCATTTT. Residues: CASNLGQSNQPQHF. This sequence joins TRBV12-3 or TRBV12-4 and TRBJ1-5; maybe TRBD1 (6 bases). V was clipped by 7 bases and J by 4 bases, with 14 bases between them. This CDR3 spans 14 amino acids.

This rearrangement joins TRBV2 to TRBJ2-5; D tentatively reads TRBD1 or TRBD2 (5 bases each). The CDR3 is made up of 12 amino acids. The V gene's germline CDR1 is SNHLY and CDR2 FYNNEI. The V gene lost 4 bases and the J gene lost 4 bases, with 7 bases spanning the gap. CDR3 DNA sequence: TGTGCCAGCAGTGCTGGGGGAGAGACCCAGTACTTC. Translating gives CASSAGGETQYF.

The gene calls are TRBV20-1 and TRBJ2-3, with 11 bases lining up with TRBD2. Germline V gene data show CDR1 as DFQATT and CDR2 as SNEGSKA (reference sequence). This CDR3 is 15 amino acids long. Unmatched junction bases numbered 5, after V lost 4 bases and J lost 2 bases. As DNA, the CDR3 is TGCAGTGCTACTCTAGCGGGGGGTGCCACAGATACGCAGTATTTT. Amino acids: CSATLAGGATDTQYF.

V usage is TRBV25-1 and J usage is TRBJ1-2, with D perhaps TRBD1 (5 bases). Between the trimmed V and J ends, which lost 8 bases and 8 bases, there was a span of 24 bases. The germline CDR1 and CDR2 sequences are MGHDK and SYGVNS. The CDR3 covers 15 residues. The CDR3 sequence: CASRPAGTTAGGYTF. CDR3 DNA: TGTGCCAGCCGCCCGGCGGGGACGACTGCTGGGGGCTACACCTTC.

The CDR3 loop reads CASSLRWGGGETQYF. The DNA of the CDR3 is TGTGCCAGCAGTTTAAGGTGGGGGGGCGGAGAGACCCAGTACTTC. This chain connects TRBV12-3 or TRBV12-4 to TRBJ2-5, with TRBD2 as a possible D gene (7 bases). The CDR3 runs 15 residues. Between the trimmed V and J ends, which lost 2 bases and 4 bases, there was a span of 14 bases.

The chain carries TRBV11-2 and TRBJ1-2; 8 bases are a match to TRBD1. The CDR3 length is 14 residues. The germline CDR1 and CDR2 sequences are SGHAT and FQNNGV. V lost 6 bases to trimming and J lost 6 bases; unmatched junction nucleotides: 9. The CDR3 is CASRPPGTGDGYTF. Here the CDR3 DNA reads TGTGCCAGCAGGCCCCCAGGGACAGGAGATGGCTACACCTTC. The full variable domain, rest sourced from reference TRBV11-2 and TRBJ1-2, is EAGVAQSPRYKIIEKRQSVAFWCNPISGHATLYWYQQILGQGPKLLIQFQNNGVVDDSQLPKDRFSAERLKGVDSTLKIQPAKLEDSAVYLCASRPPGTGDGYTFGSGTRLTVV.

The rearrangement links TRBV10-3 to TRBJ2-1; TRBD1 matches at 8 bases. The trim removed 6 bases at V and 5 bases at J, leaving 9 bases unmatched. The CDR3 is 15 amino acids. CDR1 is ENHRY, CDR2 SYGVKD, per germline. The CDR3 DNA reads TGTGCCATCAGCCGCGGACAGGGAGGCCACAATGAGCAGTTCTTC. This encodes CAISRGQGGHNEQFF.

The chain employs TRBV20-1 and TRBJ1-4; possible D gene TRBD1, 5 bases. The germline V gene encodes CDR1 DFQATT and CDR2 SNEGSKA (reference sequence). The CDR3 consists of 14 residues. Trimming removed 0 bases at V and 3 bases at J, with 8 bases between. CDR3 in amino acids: CSAREGVSNEKLFF. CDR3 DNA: TGCAGTGCTAGAGAGGGGGTCTCTAATGAAAAACTGTTTTTT.

CDR3 region: CAWSRDSYSNQPQHF. CDR3 coding DNA: TGTGCCTGGAGTAGGGACAGCTATAGCAATCAGCCCCAGCATTTT. The rearrangement joins TRBV30 to TRBJ1-5; TRBD1 aligns across 7 bases. The CDR3 contains 15 residues. The germline gives CDR1 GTSNPN, CDR2 SVGIG (reference sequence). The trim removed 2 bases at V and 0 bases at J, leaving 4 bases unmatched. Using reference TRBV30 and TRBJ1-5 for the parts outside the CDR3, the full variable domain is SQTIHQWPATLVQPVGSPLSLECTVEGTSNPNLYWYRQAAGRGLQLLFYSVGIGQISSEVPQNLSASRPQDRQFILSSKKLLLSDSGFYLCAWSRDSYSNQPQHFGDGTRLSIL.

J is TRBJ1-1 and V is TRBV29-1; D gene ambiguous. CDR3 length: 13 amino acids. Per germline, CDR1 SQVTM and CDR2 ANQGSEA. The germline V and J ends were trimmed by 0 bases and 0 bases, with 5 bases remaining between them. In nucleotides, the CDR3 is TGCAGCGTTGAAGACAACTTGAACACTGAAGCTTTCTTT. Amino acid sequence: CSVEDNLNTEAFF.

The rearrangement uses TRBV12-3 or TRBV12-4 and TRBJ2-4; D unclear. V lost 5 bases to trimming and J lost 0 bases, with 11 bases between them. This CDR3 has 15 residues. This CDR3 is CASSLADLAKNIQYF. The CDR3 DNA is TGTGCCAGCAGTCTGGCTGACCTAGCCAAAAACATTCAGTACTTC.

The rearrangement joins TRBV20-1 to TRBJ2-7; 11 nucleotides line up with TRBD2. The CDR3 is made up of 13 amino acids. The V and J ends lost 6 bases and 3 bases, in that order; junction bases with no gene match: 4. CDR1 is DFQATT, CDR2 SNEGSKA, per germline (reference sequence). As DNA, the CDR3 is TGCAGTGCCCTAACTAGCGGGGGCTACGAGCAGTACTTC. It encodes CSALTSGGYEQYF.

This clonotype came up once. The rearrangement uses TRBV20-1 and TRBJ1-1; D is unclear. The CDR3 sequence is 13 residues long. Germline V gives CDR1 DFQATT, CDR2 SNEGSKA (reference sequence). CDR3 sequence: CSLRGPGNTEAFF. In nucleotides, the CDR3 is TGCAGCCTTAGAGGGCCGGGGAACACTGAAGCTTTCTTT.

CDR3 in amino acids: CASADGQAQETQYF. The CDR3 bases are TGTGCCAGCGCTGACGGGCAGGCCCAAGAGACCCAGTACTTC. J is TRBJ2-5 and V is TRBV12-3 or TRBV12-4; no firm D call. With 8 bases removed from V and 1 base from J, the gap between germline ends came to 14 bases. The CDR3 length is 14 residues.

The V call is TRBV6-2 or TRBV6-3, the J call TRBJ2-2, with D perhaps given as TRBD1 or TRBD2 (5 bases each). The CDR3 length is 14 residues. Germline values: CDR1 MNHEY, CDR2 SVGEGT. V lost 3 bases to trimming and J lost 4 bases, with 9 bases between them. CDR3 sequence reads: CASSYEGTTGELFF. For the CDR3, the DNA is TGTGCCAGCAGTTATGAGGGGACCACCGGGGAGCTGTTTTTT.

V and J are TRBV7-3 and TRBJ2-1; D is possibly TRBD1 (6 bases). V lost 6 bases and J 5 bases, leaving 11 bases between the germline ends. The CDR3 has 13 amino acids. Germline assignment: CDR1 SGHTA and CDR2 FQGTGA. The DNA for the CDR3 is TGTGCCAGCAGTCGGGACACCGACAATGAGCAGTTCTTC. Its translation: CASSRDTDNEQFF.

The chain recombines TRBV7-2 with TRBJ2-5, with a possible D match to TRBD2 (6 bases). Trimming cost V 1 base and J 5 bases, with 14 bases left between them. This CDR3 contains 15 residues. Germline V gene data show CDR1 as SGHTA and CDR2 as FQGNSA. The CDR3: CASSLVAGSQETQYF. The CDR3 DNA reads TGTGCCAGCAGCTTAGTTGCGGGGAGCCAGGAGACCCAGTACTTC.

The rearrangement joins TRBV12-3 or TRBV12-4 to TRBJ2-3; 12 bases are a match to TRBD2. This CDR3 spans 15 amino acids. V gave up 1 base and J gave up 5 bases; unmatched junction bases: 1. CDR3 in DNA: TGTGCCAGCAGTTTAGGGACTAGCGGGGTAGATACGCAGTATTTT. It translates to CASSLGTSGVDTQYF.

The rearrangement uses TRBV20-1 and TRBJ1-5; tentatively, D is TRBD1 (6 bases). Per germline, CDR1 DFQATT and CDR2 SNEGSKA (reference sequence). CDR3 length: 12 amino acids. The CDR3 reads CSVQGGNQPQHF. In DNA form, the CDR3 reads TGCAGCGTACAGGGAGGCAATCAGCCCCAGCATTTT.